This TCR beta chain was profiled in a study of blood T cells in healthy people across ages. A second 7 to 11 cycle PCR used barcoded and J-beta primers. TCRdb processed the 5' RACE reads anew with MiXCR; each CDR3 protein has one entry. The sample has hundreds of thousands of distinct CDR3 sequences, approximately 50% seen once; the top ten hold roughly 31%. This clonotype was counted a few times. Its specificity is not known. Study-wide results and caveats: Among T cells, TCR beta diversity per million cells dropped roughly linearly as age rose.

The CDR3 loop spans 16 amino acids. The V gene's germline CDR1 is SGDLS and CDR2 YYNGEE. V lost 3 bases, J lost 2 bases, and 16 bases lay in between. The sequence came from a woman aged 60-70 years in good health. V and J are TRBV9 and TRBJ2-3; D not resolved. The sample taken for sequencing was blood. The chain's CDR3 is CASSGRPKASTDTQYF. The CDR3 DNA reads as TGTGCCAGCAGCGGCCGCCCCAAAGCCTCCACAGATACGCAGTATTTT.